This T cell receptor beta chain derives from a study of blood T cell repertoires in COVID-19. The CDR3 has 14 residues. The V end was cut by 0 bases, the J end by 7 bases, with 10 bases between. CDR1 SGHRS and CDR2 YFSETQ come from the germline V gene. Clones were sequenced by immunoSEQ multiplex PCR, and TCRdb holds only the in-frame ones, with some missing. The data contain roughly 360,000 clones, roughly 90% of them singletons. The sequence came from a woman aged 25 to 39 with acute COVID-19. Source material: PBMCs or T cells enriched from blood (not recorded which). The gene calls are TRBV5-1 and TRBJ2-2; no clear D gene. For the CDR3, the DNA is TGCGCCAGCAGCTTGGACGGTGCCATCGGGGAGCTGTTTTTT. This encodes CASSLDGAIGELFF.